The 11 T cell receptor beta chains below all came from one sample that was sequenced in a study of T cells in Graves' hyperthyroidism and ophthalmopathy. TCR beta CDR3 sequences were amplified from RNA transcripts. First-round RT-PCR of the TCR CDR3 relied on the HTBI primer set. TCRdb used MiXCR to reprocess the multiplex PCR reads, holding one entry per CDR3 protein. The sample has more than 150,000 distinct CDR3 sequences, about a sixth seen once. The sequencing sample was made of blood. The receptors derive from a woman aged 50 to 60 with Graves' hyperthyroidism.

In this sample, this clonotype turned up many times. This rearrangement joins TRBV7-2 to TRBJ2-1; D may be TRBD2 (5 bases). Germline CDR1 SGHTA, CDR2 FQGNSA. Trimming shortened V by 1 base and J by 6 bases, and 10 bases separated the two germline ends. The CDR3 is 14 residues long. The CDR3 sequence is CASSLVVGSNEQFF. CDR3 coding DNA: TGTGCCAGCAGCTTAGTGGTTGGGAGCAATGAGCAGTTCTTC.

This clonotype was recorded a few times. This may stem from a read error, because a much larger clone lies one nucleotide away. CDR3 DNA sequence: TGCGCCAGCGGCCCCCGACAGGGTGATAGGACCACTGAAGCTTTCTTT. Encoded protein: CASGPRQGDRTTEAFF. This chain connects TRBV5-1 to TRBJ1-1, with 7 nucleotides matching TRBD1. Germline V gene data show CDR1 as SGHRS and CDR2 as YFSETQ. This CDR3 has 16 amino acids. Trimming took 7 bases from V and 4 from J; bases not matched to a gene: 16.

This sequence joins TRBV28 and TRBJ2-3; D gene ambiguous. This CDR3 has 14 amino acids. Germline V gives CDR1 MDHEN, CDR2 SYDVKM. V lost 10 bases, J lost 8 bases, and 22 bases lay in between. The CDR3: CATQSPSSTGTQYF. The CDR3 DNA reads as TGTGCCACACAATCGCCCTCCTCTACGGGTACGCAGTATTTT.

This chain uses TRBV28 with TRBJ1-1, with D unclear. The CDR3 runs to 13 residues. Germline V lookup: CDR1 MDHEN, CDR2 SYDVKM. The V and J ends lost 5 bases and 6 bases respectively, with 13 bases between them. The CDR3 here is CASSLGPRAEAFF. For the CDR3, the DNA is TGTGCCAGCAGTCTTGGGCCACGCGCTGAAGCTTTCTTT.

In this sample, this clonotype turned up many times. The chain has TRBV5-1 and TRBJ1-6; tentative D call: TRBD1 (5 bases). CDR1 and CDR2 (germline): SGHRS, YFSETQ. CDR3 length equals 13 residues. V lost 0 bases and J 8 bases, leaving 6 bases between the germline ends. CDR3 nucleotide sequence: TGCGCCAGCAGCTTGGAAGGGGATTCACCCCTCCACTTT. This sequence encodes CASSLEGDSPLHF. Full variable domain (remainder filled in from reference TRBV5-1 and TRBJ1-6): KAGVTQTPRYLIKTRGQQVTLSCSPISGHRSVSWYQQTPGQGLQFLFEYFSETQRNKGNFPGRFSGRQFSNSRSEMNVSTLELGDSALYLCASSLEGDSPLHFGNGTRLTVT.

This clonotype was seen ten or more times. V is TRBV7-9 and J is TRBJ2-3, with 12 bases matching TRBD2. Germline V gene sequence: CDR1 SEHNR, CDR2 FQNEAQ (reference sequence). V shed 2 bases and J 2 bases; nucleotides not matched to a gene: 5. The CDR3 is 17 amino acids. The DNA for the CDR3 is TGTGCCAGCAGCTTACGGAGACTAGCGGGGGACACAGATACGCAGTATTTT. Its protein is CASSLRRLAGDTDTQYF.

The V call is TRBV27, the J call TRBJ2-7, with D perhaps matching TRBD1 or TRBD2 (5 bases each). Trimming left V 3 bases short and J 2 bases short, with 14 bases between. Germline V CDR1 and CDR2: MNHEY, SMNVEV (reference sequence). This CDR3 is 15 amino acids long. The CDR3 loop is CASSFSGGGPYEQYF. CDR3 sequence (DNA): TGTGCCAGCAGTTTCTCCGGTGGGGGACCCTACGAGCAGTACTTC.

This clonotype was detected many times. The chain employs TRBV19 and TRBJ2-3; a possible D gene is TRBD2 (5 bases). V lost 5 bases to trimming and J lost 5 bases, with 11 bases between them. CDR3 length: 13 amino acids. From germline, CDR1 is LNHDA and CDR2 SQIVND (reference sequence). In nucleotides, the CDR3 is TGTGCCAGTAGTGTCGGACTCATAGATACGCAGTATTTT. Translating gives CASSVGLIDTQYF.

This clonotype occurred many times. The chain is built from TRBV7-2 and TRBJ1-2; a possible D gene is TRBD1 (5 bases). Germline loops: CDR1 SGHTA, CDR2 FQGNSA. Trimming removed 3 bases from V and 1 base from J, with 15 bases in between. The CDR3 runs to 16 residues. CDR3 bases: TGTGCCAGCAGCTTCAACCCGGGACGGAATAACTATGGCTACACCTTC. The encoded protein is CASSFNPGRNNYGYTF.

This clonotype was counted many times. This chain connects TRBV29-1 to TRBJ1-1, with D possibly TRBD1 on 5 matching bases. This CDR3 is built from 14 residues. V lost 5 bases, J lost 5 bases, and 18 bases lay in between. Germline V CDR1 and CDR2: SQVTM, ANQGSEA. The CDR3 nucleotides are TGCAGCGTTTCTCCCCAGGGTGAGGAAACTGAAGCTTTCTTT. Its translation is CSVSPQGEETEAFF.

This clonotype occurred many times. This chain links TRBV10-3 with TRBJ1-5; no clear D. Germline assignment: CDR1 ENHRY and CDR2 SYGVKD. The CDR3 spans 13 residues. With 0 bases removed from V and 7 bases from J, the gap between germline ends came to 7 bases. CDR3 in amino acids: CAISESNLQPQHF. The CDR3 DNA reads TGTGCCATCAGTGAGTCGAATTTACAGCCCCAGCATTTT.